This TCR beta chain was observed in a study of identical twins. Findings and limits, study-wide: While abundant cord blood beta clonotypes carried fewer insertions, memory repertoires showed no such pattern. Among out-of-frame alpha sequences shared by twins, low generation probability occurred in excess.

With template switching, a universal primer site was added, and the cDNA carried unique molecular identifiers. A single record per CDR3 protein comes from TCRdb applying MiXCR to the 5' RACE reads. This sample carries a few hundred thousand distinct CDR3 sequences, around 18% of them seen once, and the ten largest clones take around 12%. CDR1 is MNHEY and CDR2 is SVGAGI in the germline V gene. The CDR3 consists of 13 residues. Between the trimmed V and J ends, which lost 0 bases and 12 bases, there was a span of 12 bases. In the case of this clonotype: What it recognizes is unknown.

The rearrangement joins TRBV6-5 to TRBJ1-5, with D possibly matching TRBD1 (5 bases). The receptor was isolated from a man aged 45-65 years in good health. The sample was naive T cells sorted from blood. The CDR3 nucleotides read TGTGCCAGCAGTTACTCCACTGGGACCAACCAGCATTTT. Its translation is CASSYSTGTNQHF.